The 6 T cell receptor beta chains in this list originate from one sample, sequenced in a study of blood T cell repertoires in COVID-19. Assay: immunoSEQ multiplex PCR; the TCRdb copy retains only in-frame clones and omits some. This sample has about 150,000 clones; more than 80% occur once, and the top ten carry roughly 12%. Sequences were obtained from peripheral blood. The receptors originated from a man aged 18-30 years with COVID-19, enrolled during active disease.

The chain links TRBV27 to TRBJ2-5; 8 positions agree with TRBD2. V lost 5 bases to trimming and J lost 5 bases; unmatched junction nucleotides: 10. CDR1 is MNHEY, CDR2 SMNVEV, per germline (reference sequence). This CDR3 is 15 amino acids long. For the CDR3, the DNA is TGTGCCAGCAGTGTGAGCGGGGGATTGGGGGAGACCCAGTACTTC. Translating gives CASSVSGGLGETQYF.

V usage is TRBV24-1 and J usage is TRBJ2-1; D is perhaps TRBD1 (5 bases). The CDR3 totals 13 residues. V was shortened by 8 bases and J by 4 bases, with 11 bases between the two germline ends. CDR1 KGHDR and CDR2 SFDVKD come from the germline V gene. In nucleotides, the CDR3 is TGTGCCACCATGGCAGGGCGATACAATGAGCAGTTCTTC. This sequence encodes CATMAGRYNEQFF.

This clone was detected once. The gene calls are TRBV10-3 and TRBJ2-1, with D uncertain. Germline V gene sequence: CDR1 ENHRY, CDR2 SYGVKD. The ends were cut back, 0 bases at V and 4 bases at J, with 16 bases in the middle. The CDR3 length is 17 residues. CDR3 sequence: CAISESIQSTNYNEQFF. CDR3 DNA: TGTGCCATCAGTGAGTCGATTCAGTCCACGAATTACAATGAGCAGTTCTTC.

V usage is TRBV7-2 and J usage is TRBJ1-1; the D is unclear. CDR3 length: 12 amino acids. V lost 1 base and J lost 6, with 6 bases in between. Germline V gene lookup returns CDR1 SGHTA and CDR2 FQGNSA. The CDR3 nucleotides read TGTGCCAGCAGCTTAGGCCCGGCTGAAGCTTTCTTT. It codes for CASSLGPAEAFF.

The chain joins TRBV29-1 to TRBJ1-2; D perhaps matches TRBD1 (5 bases). This CDR3 region has 16 residues. Trimming left V 2 bases short and J 0 bases short, with 16 bases between. CDR1 and CDR2 (germline): SQVTM, ANQGSEA. This CDR3 reads CSVETTGGGPNYGYTF. As DNA, the CDR3 is TGCAGCGTTGAAACGACTGGGGGAGGGCCTAACTATGGCTACACCTTC.

This chain connects TRBV5-4 to TRBJ2-5; TRBD2 agrees at 11 bases. CDR3 length: 16 residues. CDR1 is SGHNT and CDR2 is YYREEE in the germline V gene (reference sequence). The ends lost 0 bases at V and 2 bases at J; junction bases unmatched: 3. The CDR3 DNA follows: TGTGCCAGCAGCTTGGAGCTAGCGGGAGGTCAAGAGACCCAGTACTTC. Protein product: CASSLELAGGQETQYF.